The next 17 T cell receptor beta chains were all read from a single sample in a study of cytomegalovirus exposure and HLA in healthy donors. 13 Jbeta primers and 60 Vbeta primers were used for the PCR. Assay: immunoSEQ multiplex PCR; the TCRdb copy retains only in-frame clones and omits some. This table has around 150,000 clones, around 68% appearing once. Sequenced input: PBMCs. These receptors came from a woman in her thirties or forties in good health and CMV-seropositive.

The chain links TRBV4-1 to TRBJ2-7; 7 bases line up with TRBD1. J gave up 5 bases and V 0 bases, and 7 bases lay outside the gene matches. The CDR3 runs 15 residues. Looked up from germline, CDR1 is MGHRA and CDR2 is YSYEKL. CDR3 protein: CASSQDPFTGDEQYF. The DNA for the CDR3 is TGCGCCAGCAGCCAAGATCCTTTCACAGGGGACGAGCAGTACTTC.

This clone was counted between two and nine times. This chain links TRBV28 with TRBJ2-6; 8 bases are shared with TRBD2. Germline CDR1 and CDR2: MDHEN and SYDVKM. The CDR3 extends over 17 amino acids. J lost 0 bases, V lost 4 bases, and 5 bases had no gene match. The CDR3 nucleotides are TGTGCCAGCAGTTCGTTCCTAGCGGGCTCTGGGGCCAACGTCCTGACTTTC. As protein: CASSSFLAGSGANVLTF.

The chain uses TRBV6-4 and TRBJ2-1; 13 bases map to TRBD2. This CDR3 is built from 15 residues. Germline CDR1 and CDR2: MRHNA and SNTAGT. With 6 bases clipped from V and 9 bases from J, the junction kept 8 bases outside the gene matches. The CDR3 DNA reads TGTGCCAGCAGCAAACTAGCGGGAGGGCCTGGTGAGCAGTTCTTC. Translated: CASSKLAGGPGEQFF.

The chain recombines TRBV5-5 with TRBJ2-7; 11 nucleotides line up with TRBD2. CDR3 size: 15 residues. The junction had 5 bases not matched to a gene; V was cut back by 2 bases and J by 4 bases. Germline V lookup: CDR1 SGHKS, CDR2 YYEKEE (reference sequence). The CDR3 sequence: CASSLTSGSRYEQYF. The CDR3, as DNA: TGTGCCAGCAGCTTAACTAGCGGGAGTCGTTACGAGCAGTACTTC.

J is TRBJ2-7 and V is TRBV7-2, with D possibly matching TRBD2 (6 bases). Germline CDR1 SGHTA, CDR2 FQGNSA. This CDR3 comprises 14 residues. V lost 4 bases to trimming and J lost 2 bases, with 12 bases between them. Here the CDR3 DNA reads TGTGCCAGCAGCTCCAGCGGGTTTGCCTACGAGCAGTACTTC. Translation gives CASSSSGFAYEQYF.

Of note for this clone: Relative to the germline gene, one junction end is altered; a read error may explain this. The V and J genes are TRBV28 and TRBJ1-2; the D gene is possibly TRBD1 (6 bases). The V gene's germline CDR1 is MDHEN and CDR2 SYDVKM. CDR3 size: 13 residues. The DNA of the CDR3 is TGTGCCAGCAGTTCAATCACAGGGTTGGGCTACCCCTTC. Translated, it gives CASSSITGLGYPF.

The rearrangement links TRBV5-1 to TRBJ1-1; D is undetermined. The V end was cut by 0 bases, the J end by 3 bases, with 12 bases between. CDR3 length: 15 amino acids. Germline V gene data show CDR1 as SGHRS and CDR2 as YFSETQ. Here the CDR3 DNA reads TGCGCCAGCAGCTTGGCGGATCCGGGGTACACTGAAGCTTTCTTT. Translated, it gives CASSLADPGYTEAFF.

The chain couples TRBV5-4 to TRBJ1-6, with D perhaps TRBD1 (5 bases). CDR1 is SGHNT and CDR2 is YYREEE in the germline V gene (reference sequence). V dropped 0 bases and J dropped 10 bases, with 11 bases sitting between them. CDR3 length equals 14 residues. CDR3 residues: CASSLAGGDSPLHF. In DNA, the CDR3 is TGTGCCAGCAGCTTGGCCGGGGGAGACTCACCCCTCCACTTT.

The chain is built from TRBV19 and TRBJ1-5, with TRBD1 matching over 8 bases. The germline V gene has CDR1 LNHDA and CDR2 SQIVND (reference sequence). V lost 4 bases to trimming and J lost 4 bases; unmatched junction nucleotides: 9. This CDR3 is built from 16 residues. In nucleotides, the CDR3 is TGTGCCAGTAGTAACCCAGACAGGGGAATTAATCAGCCCCAGCATTTT. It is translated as CASSNPDRGINQPQHF.

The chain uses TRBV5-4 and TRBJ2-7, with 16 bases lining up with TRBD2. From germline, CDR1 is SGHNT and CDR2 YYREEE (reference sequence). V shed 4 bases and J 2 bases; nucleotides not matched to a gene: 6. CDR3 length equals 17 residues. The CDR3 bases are TGTGCCAGCAGCCTCGGGACTAGCGGGAGGGAACCCTACGAGCAGTACTTC. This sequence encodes CASSLGTSGREPYEQYF.

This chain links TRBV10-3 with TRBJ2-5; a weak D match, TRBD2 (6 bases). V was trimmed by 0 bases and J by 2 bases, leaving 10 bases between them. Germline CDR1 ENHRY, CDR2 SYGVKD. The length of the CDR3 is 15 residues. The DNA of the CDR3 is TGTGCCATCAGTGAGTCGTTGGGGAGGCAAGAGACCCAGTACTTC. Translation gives CAISESLGRQETQYF.

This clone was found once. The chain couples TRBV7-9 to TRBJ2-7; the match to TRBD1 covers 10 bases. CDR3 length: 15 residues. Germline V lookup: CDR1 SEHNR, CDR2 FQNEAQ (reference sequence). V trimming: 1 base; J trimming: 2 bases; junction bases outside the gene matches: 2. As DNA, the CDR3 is TGTGCCAGCAGCTTAGAAGGGACAGGGGCCTACGAGCAGTACTTC. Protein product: CASSLEGTGAYEQYF.

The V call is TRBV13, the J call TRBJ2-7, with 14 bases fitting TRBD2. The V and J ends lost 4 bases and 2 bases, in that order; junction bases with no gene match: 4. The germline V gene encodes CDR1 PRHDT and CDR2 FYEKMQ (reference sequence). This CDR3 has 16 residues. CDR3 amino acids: CASSYGTSGSPYEQYF. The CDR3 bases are TGTGCCAGCAGCTACGGGACTAGCGGGAGTCCCTACGAGCAGTACTTC. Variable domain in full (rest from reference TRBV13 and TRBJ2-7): AAGVIQSPRHLIKEKRETATLKCYPIPRHDTVYWYQQGPGQDPQFLISFYEKMQSDKGSIPDRFSAQQFSDYHSELNMSSLELGDSALYFCASSYGTSGSPYEQYFGPGTRLTVT.

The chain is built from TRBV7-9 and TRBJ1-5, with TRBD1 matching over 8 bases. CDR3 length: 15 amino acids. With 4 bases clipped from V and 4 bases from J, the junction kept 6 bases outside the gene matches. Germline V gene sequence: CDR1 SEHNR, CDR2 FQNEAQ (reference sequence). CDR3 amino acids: CASSSQGAANQPQHF. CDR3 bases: TGTGCCAGCAGCTCGCAGGGGGCGGCTAATCAGCCCCAGCATTTT.

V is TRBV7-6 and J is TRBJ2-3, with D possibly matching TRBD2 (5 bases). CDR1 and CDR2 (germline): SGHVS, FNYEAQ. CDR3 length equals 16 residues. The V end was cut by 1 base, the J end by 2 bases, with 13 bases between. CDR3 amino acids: CASSLVSSTTTDTQYF. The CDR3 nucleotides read TGTGCCAGCAGCTTAGTGTCTAGCACAACCACAGATACGCAGTATTTT.

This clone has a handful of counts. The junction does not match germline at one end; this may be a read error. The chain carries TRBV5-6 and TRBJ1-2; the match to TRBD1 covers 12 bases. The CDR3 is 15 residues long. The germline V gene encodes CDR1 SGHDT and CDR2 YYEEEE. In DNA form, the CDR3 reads TGTGCCAGCAGCTTCAGGGACAGGGGGCACTATGGCTACCCCTTC. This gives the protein CASSFRDRGHYGYPF. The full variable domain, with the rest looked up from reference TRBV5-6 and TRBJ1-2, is DAGVTQSPTHLIKTRGQQVTLRCSPKSGHDTVSWYQQALGQGPQFIFQYYEEEERQRGNFPDRFSGHQFPNYSSELNVNALLLGDSALYLCASSFRDRGHYGYPFGSGTRLTVV.

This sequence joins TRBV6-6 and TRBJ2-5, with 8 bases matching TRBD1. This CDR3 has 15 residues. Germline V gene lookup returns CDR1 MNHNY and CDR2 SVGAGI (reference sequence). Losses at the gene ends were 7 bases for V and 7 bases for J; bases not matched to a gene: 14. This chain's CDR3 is CASTSGGGRLGTQYF. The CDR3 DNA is TGTGCCAGCACCTCAGGGGGCGGACGATTGGGGACCCAGTACTTC.